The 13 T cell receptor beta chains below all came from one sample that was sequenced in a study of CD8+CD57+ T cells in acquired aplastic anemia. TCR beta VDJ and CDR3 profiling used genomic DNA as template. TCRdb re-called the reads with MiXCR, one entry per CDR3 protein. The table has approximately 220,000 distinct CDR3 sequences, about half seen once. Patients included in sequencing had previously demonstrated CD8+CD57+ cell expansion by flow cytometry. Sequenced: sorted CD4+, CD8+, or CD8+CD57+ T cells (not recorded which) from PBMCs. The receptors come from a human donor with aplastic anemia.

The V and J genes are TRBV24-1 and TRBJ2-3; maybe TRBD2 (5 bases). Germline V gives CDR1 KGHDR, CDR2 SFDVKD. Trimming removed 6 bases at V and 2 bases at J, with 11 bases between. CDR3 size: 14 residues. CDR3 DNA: TGTGCCACCAGTTTGAGCGGACCCACAGATACGCAGTATTTT. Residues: CATSLSGPTDTQYF.

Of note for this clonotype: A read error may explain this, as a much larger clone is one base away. The CDR3 reads CAINQGGEQYF. The CDR3 DNA reads as TGTGCCATCAACCAGGGGGGCGAGCAGTACTTC. The chain uses TRBV10-3 and TRBJ2-7; a possible D gene is TRBD1 (7 bases). V gave up 7 bases and J gave up 6 bases, with 10 bases separating them. Germline V gives CDR1 ENHRY, CDR2 SYGVKD. This CDR3 region has 11 residues.

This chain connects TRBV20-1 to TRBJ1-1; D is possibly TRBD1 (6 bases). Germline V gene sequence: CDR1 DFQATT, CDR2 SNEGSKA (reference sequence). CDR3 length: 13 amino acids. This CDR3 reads CRSGQSGYNEAFF. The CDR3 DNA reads TGCAGATCCGGACAGTCGGGCTACAATGAAGCTTTCTTT.

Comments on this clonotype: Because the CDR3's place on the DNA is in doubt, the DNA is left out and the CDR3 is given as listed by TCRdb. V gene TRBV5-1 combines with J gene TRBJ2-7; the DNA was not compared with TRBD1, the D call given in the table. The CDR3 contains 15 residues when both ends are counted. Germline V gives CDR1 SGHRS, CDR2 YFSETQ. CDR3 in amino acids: CASSSSFRDIAQKYF.

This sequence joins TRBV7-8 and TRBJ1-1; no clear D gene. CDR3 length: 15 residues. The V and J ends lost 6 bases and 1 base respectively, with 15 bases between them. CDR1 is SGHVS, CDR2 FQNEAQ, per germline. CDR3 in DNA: TGTGCCAGCAGTTTAACCTCCGGACCGAACACTGAAGCTTTCTTT. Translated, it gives CASSLTSGPNTEAFF.

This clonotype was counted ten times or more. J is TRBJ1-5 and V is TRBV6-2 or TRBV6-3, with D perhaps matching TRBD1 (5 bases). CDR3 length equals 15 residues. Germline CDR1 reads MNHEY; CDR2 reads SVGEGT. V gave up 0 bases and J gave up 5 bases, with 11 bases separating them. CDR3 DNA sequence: TGTGCCAGCAGTTACTCGTACAGGACGGATCAGCCCCAGCATTTT. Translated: CASSYSYRTDQPQHF.

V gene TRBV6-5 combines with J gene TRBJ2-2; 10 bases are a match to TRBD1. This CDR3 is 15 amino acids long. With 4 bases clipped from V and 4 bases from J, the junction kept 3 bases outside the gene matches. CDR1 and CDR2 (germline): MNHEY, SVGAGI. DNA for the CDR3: TGTGCCAGCAGTTGGGACAGGGGTCGCACCGGGGAGCTGTTTTTT. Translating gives CASSWDRGRTGELFF.

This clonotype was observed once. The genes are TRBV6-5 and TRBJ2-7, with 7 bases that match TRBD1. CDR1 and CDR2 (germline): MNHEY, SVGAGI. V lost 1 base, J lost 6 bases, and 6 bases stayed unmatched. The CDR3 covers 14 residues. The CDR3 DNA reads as TGTGCCAGCAGTTACTTACAGGGGAGTAGCGAGCAGTACTTC. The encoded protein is CASSYLQGSSEQYF.

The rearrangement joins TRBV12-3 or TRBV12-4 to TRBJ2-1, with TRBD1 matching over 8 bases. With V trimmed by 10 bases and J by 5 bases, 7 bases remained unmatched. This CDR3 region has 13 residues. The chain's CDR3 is CAILQGGHNEQFF. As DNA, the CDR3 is TGTGCCATCCTACAGGGGGGCCACAATGAGCAGTTCTTC.

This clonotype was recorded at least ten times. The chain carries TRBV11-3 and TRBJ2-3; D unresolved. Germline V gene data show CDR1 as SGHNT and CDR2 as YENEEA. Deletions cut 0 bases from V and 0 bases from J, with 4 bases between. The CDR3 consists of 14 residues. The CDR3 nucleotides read TGTGCCAGCAGCTTAGATTTGAGCACAGATACGCAGTATTTT. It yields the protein CASSLDLSTDTQYF. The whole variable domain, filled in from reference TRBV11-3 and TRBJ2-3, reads EAGVVQSPRYKIIEKKQPVAFWCNPISGHNTLYWYLQNLGQGPELLIRYENEEAVDDSQLPKDRFSAERLKGVDSTLKIQPAELGDSAVYLCASSLDLSTDTQYFGPGTRLTVL.

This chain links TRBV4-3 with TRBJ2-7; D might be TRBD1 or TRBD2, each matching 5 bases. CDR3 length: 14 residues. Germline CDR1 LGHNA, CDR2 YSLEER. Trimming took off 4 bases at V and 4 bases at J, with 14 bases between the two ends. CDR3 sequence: CASSPNGDPYEQYF. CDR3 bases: TGCGCCAGCAGCCCCAACGGGGACCCGTACGAGCAGTACTTC.

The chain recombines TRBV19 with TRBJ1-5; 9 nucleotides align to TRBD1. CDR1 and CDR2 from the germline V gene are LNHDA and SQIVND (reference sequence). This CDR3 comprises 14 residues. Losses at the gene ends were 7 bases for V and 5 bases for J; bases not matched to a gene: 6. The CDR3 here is CASIRTGADQPQHF. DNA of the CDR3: TGTGCCAGTATTAGGACAGGGGCCGATCAGCCCCAGCATTTT.

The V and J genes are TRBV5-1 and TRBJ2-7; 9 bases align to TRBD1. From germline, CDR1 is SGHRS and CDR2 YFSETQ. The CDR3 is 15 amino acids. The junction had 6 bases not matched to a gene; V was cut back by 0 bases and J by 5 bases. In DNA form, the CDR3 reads TGCGCCAGCAGCTTGGCCGGGACAGGGTGGAACGAGCAGTACTTC. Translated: CASSLAGTGWNEQYF.